The rows below give T cell receptor beta chains drawn from one sample of a study of CXCR3-negative and CXCR3-positive naive CD8 T cells. TCRdb reprocessed the 5' RACE reads and reports one entry per CDR3 protein, with no DNA. Seen in this sample are some 7,600 distinct CDR3 sequences; the ten most common clones hold roughly 1.5%. Sequencing was carried out using naive CXCR3+ CD8+ T cells from blood. These receptors came from a human donor in good health. Some clones in this sample may be carry-over from other donors' samples. Each CDR3 is given with its conserved first and last residue. Clone size, where shown, is once, few, many, or a class for clones that have expanded.

J	size	V	CDR3
TRBJ2-7	medium-sized	TRBV29-1	CSVEGRYEQYF
TRBJ1-2	-	TRBV29-1	CSVEGLDGYTF
TRBJ1-1	medium-sized	TRBV6-5	CASREYSSDGTEAFF
TRBJ2-2	medium-sized	TRBV29-1	CSVEGTGELFF
TRBJ1-5	-	TRBV13	CASSMGPSHQPQHF
TRBJ2-1	-	TRBV6-2/TRBV6-3	CASSYSGLVNNEQFF
TRBJ2-3	-	TRBV27	CASSFSGRAGDTQYF
TRBJ2-7	-	TRBV7-9	CASSFSDSLSYEQYF
TRBJ2-3	medium-sized	TRBV7-6	CASSDTGQGGTQYF
TRBJ1-1	-	TRBV29-1	CSVPWNTEAFF
TRBJ2-5	-	TRBV29-1	CSVEVRAETQYF
TRBJ2-1	medium-sized	TRBV28	CASSQGLAGGNEQFF
TRBJ1-4	-	TRBV15	CATSPFPQEKLFF
TRBJ1-2	medium-sized	TRBV6-2/TRBV6-3	CASTKGQGYTF
TRBJ1-5	-	TRBV9	CASSPDRDQPQHF
TRBJ2-1	-	TRBV19	CASSIGEDEQFF
TRBJ2-3	-	TRBV29-1	CSARPIPASDGSTDTQYF
TRBJ2-6	-	TRBV11-2	CASSSRQAGANVLTF
TRBJ1-5	-	TRBV29-1	CSVLLGNQPQHF
TRBJ2-3	-	TRBV11-2	CASSFPRAAPSSSGGAWTDTQYF
TRBJ1-1	-	TRBV12-3/TRBV12-4	CASSLGGGTEAFF
TRBJ2-1	medium-sized	TRBV20-1	CSARERGGIEQFF
TRBJ2-3	medium-sized	TRBV12-3/TRBV12-4	CASSFQGALDTQYF
TRBJ2-1	-	TRBV14	CASSQLTGGPYNEQFF
TRBJ2-5	-	TRBV29-1	CSVSGSHETQYF
TRBJ2-7	-	TRBV12-3/TRBV12-4	CASSSPDRVLEQYF
TRBJ2-7	-	TRBV12-3/TRBV12-4	CARPPTLASYEQYF
TRBJ2-1	-	TRBV29-1	CIARGDSLSSYNEQFF
TRBJ2-1	-	TRBV9	CASSVDGTSYNEQFF
TRBJ2-2	-	TRBV7-9	CASSLPRDRGTGELFF
TRBJ1-2	-	TRBV27	CASSLRTGQGYTF
TRBJ2-6	medium-sized	TRBV3-1	CASTRTGQQYTGANVLTF
TRBJ2-3	medium-sized	TRBV29-1	CSGERGVSEDTQYF
TRBJ2-3	-	TRBV28	CASMTADHTDTQYF
TRBJ2-1	medium-sized	TRBV20-1	CSARGPQGIGNEQFF
TRBJ2-7	-	TRBV29-1	CSAHGQGGYEQYF
TRBJ2-5	-	TRBV20-1	CSARTPAGLFETQYF
TRBJ2-1	medium-sized	TRBV5-5	CASSSDAQGAGNEQFF
TRBJ2-7	-	TRBV29-1	CSVLTGTDYEQYF
TRBJ2-7	-	TRBV4-3	CASSQTVAGYEQYF
TRBJ2-1	medium-sized	TRBV29-1	CSVELAGLYNEQFF
TRBJ2-7	-	TRBV14	CASSQGWGAEQYF
TRBJ1-1	medium-sized	TRBV29-1	CSVEAVDTEAFF
TRBJ2-1	-	TRBV29-1	CSVTFPGEQFF
TRBJ2-3	-	TRBV7-6	CASSLPSSVGMTDTQYF
TRBJ2-7	-	TRBV25-1	CASSERYNSYEQYF
TRBJ2-1	-	TRBV7-8	CATSLEPGHEQFF
TRBJ1-1	medium-sized	TRBV7-9	CASSILIQGAGTEAFF
TRBJ1-1	-	TRBV12-3/TRBV12-4	CASSFYGIDTEAFF
TRBJ2-5	-	TRBV13	CASSFSIQETQYF
TRBJ1-2	-	TRBV4-1	CASSQEDRGYGYTF
TRBJ2-3	medium-sized	TRBV6-5	CASSFLLAGSTDTQYF
TRBJ2-3	medium-sized	TRBV29-1	CSVLTLSSHKGTDTQYF
TRBJ2-5	-	TRBV29-1	CSVGRPEEPETQYF
TRBJ2-2	medium-sized	TRBV27	CASHSRGTGELFF